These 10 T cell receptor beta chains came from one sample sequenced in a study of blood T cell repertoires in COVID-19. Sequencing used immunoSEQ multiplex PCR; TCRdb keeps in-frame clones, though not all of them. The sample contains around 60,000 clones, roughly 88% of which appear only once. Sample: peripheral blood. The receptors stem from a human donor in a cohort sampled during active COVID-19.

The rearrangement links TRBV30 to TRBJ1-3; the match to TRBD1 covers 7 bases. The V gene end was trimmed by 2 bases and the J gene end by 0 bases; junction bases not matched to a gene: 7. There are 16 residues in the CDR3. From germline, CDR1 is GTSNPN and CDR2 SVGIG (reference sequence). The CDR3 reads CAWSPGGSYSGNTIYF. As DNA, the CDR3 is TGTGCCTGGAGTCCAGGGGGGTCCTACTCTGGAAACACCATATATTTT.

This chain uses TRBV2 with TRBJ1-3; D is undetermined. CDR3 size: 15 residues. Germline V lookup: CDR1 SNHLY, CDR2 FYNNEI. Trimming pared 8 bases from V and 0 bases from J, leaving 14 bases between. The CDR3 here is CASSREASSGNTIYF. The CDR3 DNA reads TGTGCCAGCTCGCGGGAGGCATCCTCTGGAAACACCATATATTTT.

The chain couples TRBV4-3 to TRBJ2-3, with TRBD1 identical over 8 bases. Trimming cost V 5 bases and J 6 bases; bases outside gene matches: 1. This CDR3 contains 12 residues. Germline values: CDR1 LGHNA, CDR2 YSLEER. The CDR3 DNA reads TGCGCCAGCAGCTACAGGGGGGATACGCAGTATTTT. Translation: CASSYRGDTQYF.

The CDR3 loop reads CASSLGIAGGHDYEQYF. CDR3 sequence (DNA): TGTGCCAGCAGTCTCGGGATAGCGGGGGGGCACGACTACGAGCAGTACTTC. The chain combines TRBV27 with TRBJ2-7; 11 nucleotides line up with TRBD2. Trimming cost V 5 bases and J 3 bases; bases outside gene matches: 12. The CDR3 has 17 residues. CDR1 MNHEY and CDR2 SMNVEV come from the germline V gene (reference sequence).

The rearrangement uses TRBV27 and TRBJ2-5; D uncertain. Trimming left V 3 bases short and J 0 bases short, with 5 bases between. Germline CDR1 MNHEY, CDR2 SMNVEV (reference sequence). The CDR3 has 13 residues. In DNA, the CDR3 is TGTGCCAGCAGTTTCGGGTACCAAGAGACCCAGTACTTC. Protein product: CASSFGYQETQYF.

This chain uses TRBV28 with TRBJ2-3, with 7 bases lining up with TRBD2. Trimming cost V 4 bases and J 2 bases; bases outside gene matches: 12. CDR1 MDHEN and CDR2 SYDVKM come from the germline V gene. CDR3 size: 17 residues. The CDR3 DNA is TGTGCCAGCAGTTCCCACCCCGGGACTACCTACACAGATACGCAGTATTTT. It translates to CASSSHPGTTYTDTQYF.

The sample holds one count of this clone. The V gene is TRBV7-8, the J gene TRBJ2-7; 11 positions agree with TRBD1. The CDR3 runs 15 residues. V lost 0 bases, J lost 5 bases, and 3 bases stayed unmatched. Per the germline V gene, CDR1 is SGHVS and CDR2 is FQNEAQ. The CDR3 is CASSLADRGPDEQYF. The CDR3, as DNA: TGTGCCAGCAGCTTAGCGGACAGGGGGCCGGACGAGCAGTACTTC. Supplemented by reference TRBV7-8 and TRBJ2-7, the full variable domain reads GAGVSQSPRYKVAKRGQDVALRCDPISGHVSLFWYQQALGQGPEFLTYFQNEAQLDKSGLPSDRFFAERPEGSVSTLKIQRTQQEDSAVYLCASSLADRGPDEQYFGPGTRLTVT.

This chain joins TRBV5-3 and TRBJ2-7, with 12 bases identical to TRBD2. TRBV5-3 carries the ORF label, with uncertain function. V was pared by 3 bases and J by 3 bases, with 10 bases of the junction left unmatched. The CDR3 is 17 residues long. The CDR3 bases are TGTGCCAGAAGCTCGACTAGCGGGAGCTGGAGGTTCTACGAGCAGTACTTC. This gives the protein CARSSTSGSWRFYEQYF.

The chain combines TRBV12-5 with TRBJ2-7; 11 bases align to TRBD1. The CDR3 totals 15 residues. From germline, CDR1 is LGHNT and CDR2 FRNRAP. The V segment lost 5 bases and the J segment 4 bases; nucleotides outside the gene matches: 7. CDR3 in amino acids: CASGPRGQGEYEQYF. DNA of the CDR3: TGTGCTAGTGGTCCCCGGGGACAGGGGGAATACGAGCAGTACTTC.

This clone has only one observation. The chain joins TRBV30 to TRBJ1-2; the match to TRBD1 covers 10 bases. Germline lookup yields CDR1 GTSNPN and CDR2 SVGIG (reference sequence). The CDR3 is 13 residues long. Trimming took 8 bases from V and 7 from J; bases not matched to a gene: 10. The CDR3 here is CAGWGDRGPGYTF. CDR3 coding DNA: TGTGCCGGGTGGGGAGACAGGGGGCCTGGCTACACCTTC.